A selection of T cell receptor beta chains follows, all from one sample in a study of shared clonotypes between healthy human individuals. Only in-frame clones appear in the TCRdb table, and some are missing; sequencing was by immunoSEQ multiplex PCR. The data contain about 1.9 million clones, 85% to 95% of them singletons. Sequenced: naive CD8+ T cells from PBMCs. Receptors originate from a man aged 18 to 30 in good health. Some clones in this sample may be carry-over from other donors' samples. The CDR3 runs from the conserved cysteine through the conserved F or W. The D gene is left open where the match is weak. Part of the rows lack a size; the others show once, few, many or a class for expanded clones.

d_call	v_call	clone_size	j_call	cdr3_nt	cdr3_aa
.	TRBV5-6	.	TRBJ1-1	TGTGCCAGCAGCTGGGGAACGGCTAACACTGAAGCTTTCTTT	CASSWGTANTEAFF
TRBD2	TRBV7-9	.	TRBJ2-1	TGTGCCAGCAGCCCGAGACTAGCGGGAGCCTACAATGAGCAGTTCTTC	CASSPRLAGAYNEQFF
.	TRBV9	.	TRBJ2-2	TGTGCCAGCACTGGGGCCGCCGACGCGAACACCGGGGAGCTGTTTTTT	CASTGAADANTGELFF
TRBD1	TRBV19	.	TRBJ2-7	TGTGCCACCCGGCGGGACAGGGTGGGGTACGAGCAGTACTTC	CATRRDRVGYEQYF
.	TRBV4-3	once	TRBJ1-3	TGCGCCAGCAGCCAAGAGGTACGGCCCATTAACACCATATATTTT	CASSQEVRPINTIYF
.	TRBV10-2	.	TRBJ2-5	TGCGCCAGCAGTGAGGTGGGACCGGTCTTGCAGACCCAGTACTTC	CASSEVGPVLQTQYF
.	TRBV11-3	.	TRBJ2-1	TGTGCCAGCAGCTTATATCGGGGAGGCCCGGTAAATGAGCAGTTCTTC	CASSLYRGGPVNEQFF
.	TRBV28	.	TRBJ2-7	TGTGCCAGCAATCACCTCGAGTGGGGGGAGCAGTACTTC	CASNHLEWGEQYF
.	TRBV7-9	.	TRBJ2-3	TGTGCCAGCAGCCCTTTTTCGGGCACAGATACGCAGTATTTT	CASSPFSGTDTQYF
.	TRBV6-6	.	TRBJ1-1	TGTGCCAGCAGTTACTCGGGGGGTCTGATGAACACTGAAGCTTTCTTT	CASSYSGGLMNTEAFF
TRBD2	TRBV6-5	.	TRBJ2-1	TGTGCCAGCAGATCTGGACTAGCGGGTTCCGCGGAGCAGTTCTTC	CASRSGLAGSAEQFF
TRBD1	TRBV10-3	.	TRBJ2-2	TGTGCCATCAGACAGGGGTCGAACACCGGGGAGCTGTTTTTT	CAIRQGSNTGELFF
.	TRBV13	.	TRBJ1-2	TGTGCCAGCAGCCCGGGGTCGTCCTATGGCTACACCTTC	CASSPGSSYGYTF
TRBD1	TRBV28	.	TRBJ2-7	TGTGCCAGCAGTAAGATATACAGGGGCGAGCAGTACTTC	CASSKIYRGEQYF
.	TRBV7-2	.	TRBJ1-1	TGTGCCAGCAGCTTACACAGGCCTGAAGCTTTCTTT	CASSLHRPEAFF
TRBD1	TRBV7-9	.	TRBJ1-1	TGTGCCAGCAGCTTAGGACAGGGGGCTGAAGCTTTCTTT	CASSLGQGAEAFF
.	TRBV11-2	once	TRBJ2-3	TGTGCCAGCAGCTTAATAAGGGCCCTCACAGATACGCAGTATTTT	CASSLIRALTDTQYF
TRBD1	TRBV30	.	TRBJ1-1	TGTGCCTGGAGCAGGACAGGGGGCACTGAAGCTTTCTTT	CAWSRTGGTEAFF
.	TRBV5-1	.	TRBJ2-3	TGCGCCAGCAGCCCCCTCACCCCCCGGACTAGCACAGATACGCAGTATTTT	CASSPLTPRTSTDTQYF
TRBD1	TRBV29-1	.	TRBJ2-2	TGCAGCGTGTTACCGGGACAGGGATTTGGTAACACCGGGGAGCTGTTTTTT	CSVLPGQGFGNTGELFF
.	TRBV9	.	TRBJ1-1	TGTGCCAGCAGCGTAGATGGGGGCATGAACACTGAAGCTTTCTTT	CASSVDGGMNTEAFF
TRBD1	TRBV9	.	TRBJ1-3	TGTGCCAGCAGCGTAGCTGGGACAGGGGGCGGAAACACCATATATTTT	CASSVAGTGGGNTIYF
.	TRBV4-3	.	TRBJ2-7	TGCGCCAGCAGCCCCGGGCGGACGGGGACGGGAATATACGAGCAGTACTTC	CASSPGRTGTGIYEQYF
TRBD2	TRBV28	.	TRBJ2-7	TGTGCCAGCAGTTTAGTTGGTAGCGGGCCCGTGGGGTGCTACGAGCAGTACTTC	CASSLVGSGPVGCYEQYF
.	TRBV18	.	TRBJ1-2	TGTGCCAGCTCACCAGGACAGTTCGATGGCTACACCTTC	CASSPGQFDGYTF
.	TRBV19	.	TRBJ2-2	TGTGCCAGTAGTATATATGCCGTGAACACCGGGGAGCTGTTTTTT	CASSIYAVNTGELFF
TRBD1	TRBV19	.	TRBJ1-4	TGTGCCAGTAGTAACAGGGGTCCGAATGAAAAACTGTTTTTT	CASSNRGPNEKLFF
.	TRBV5-1	.	TRBJ1-1	TGCGCCAGCAGCTTGAGTGGGCTCGGGAGGAACACTGAAGCTTTCTTT	CASSLSGLGRNTEAFF
.	TRBV4-2	.	TRBJ2-2	TGTGCCAGCAGCCAAGAGATTGAGGGGGTAGAGGACACCGGGGAGCTGTTTTTT	CASSQEIEGVEDTGELFF
.	TRBV5-6	.	TRBJ1-3	TGTGCCAGCAGCTTGGCCTCAACCGGAAACACCATATATTTT	CASSLASTGNTIYF
TRBD1	TRBV5-1	.	TRBJ2-1	TGCGCCAGCAGCTTGGACGGTGCGGGACAGGGTTTCTATGAGCAGTTCTTC	CASSLDGAGQGFYEQFF
TRBD1	TRBV4-1	.	TRBJ1-5	TGCGCCAGCAGCTCCCGGACAGGTTTACAGCCCCAGCATTTT	CASSSRTGLQPQHF
.	TRBV11-2	once	TRBJ2-1	TGTGCCAGCAGCTTAGGGTACTCTTCGGGAAGGGGTCCCTACAATGAGCAGTTCTTC	CASSLGYSSGRGPYNEQFF
.	TRBV19	.	TRBJ2-2	TGTGCCAGTAGTATTGTAGGAAACACCGGGGAGCTGTTTTTT	CASSIVGNTGELFF
.	TRBV29-1	few	TRBJ1-1	TGCAGCGTTGAGCGAAATGGATGGACTGAAGCTTTCTTT	CSVERNGWTEAFF
TRBD2	TRBV9	.	TRBJ2-1	TGTGCCAGCAGCGTAGGGAGGGGAGGGGAGCAGTTCTTC	CASSVGRGGEQFF
.	TRBV27	.	TRBJ2-7	TGTGCCAGCAGTGAATCCGACAGCCACGAGCAGTACTTC	CASSESDSHEQYF
TRBD2	TRBV27	.	TRBJ2-7	TGTGCCAGCAGTCCCGGGACTAATAACGAGCAGTACTTC	CASSPGTNNEQYF
.	TRBV4-2	.	TRBJ1-1	TGTGCCAGCAGCCTCTACATCGACAGAACTGAAGCTTTCTTT	CASSLYIDRTEAFF
.	TRBV5-6	.	TRBJ2-1	TGTGCCAGCGTGGGGAGCTACAATGAGCAGTTCTTC	CASVGSYNEQFF
.	TRBV27	.	TRBJ2-7	TGTGCCAGCAGTTGGGGCGGTACCTACGAGCAGTACTTC	CASSWGGTYEQYF
TRBD2	TRBV9	.	TRBJ2-1	TGTGCCAGCAGCCTTAAAGCGGGAGGGTCCTACAATGAGCAGTTCTTC	CASSLKAGGSYNEQFF
.	TRBV21-1	.	TRBJ1-1	TGTGCCAGCAGCAAAGTTCCAGGGACAGTGATTGAAGCTTTCTTT	CASSKVPGTVIEAFF
.	TRBV6-5	.	TRBJ2-7	TGTGCCAGCGGCTCCTACGAGCAGTACTTC	CASGSYEQYF
.	TRBV4-3	.	TRBJ2-7	TGCGCCAGCAGCCAAGATAGGGCAGCCCACTCCTACGAGCAGTACTTC	CASSQDRAAHSYEQYF
.	TRBV28	.	TRBJ2-7	TGTGCCAGCAGTCTTCAGCGATCCTACGAGCAGTACTTC	CASSLQRSYEQYF
TRBD2	TRBV27	.	TRBJ2-1	TGTGCCAGCAGCCTTTTAAGCGAGCGGGAGTATGGGCAGTTCTTC	CASSLLSEREYGQFF
.	TRBV28	.	TRBJ2-2	TGTGCCAGCAGCCCTGGCGGGGCCGGGGAGCTGTTTTTT	CASSPGGAGELFF
.	TRBV12-1	once	TRBJ1-5	TGTGCCAGCAGCCCCCAATCACAGACTAGCAATCAGCCCCAGCATTTT	CASSPQSQTSNQPQHF
TRBD2	TRBV5-1	.	TRBJ2-2	TGCGCCAGCAGCTTGGCAGGGCTAGCGGGACCCGGGGAGCTGTTTTTT	CASSLAGLAGPGELFF
TRBD2	TRBV30	.	TRBJ2-7	TGTGCCTGGAGACTAGCGGGAGACTACGAGCAGTACTTC	CAWRLAGDYEQYF
.	TRBV5-6	.	TRBJ1-1	TGTGCCAGCAGCTTGGCATGGGACACTGAAGCTTTCTTT	CASSLAWDTEAFF
.	TRBV11-2	.	TRBJ2-1	TGTGCCAGCAGCCCATCTCGGGTCCTAGATGACAATGAGCAGTTCTTC	CASSPSRVLDDNEQFF
.	TRBV7-9	.	TRBJ2-1	TGTGCCAGCAGCTTAGCGCTGGTGGGTGAGCAGTTCTTC	CASSLALVGEQFF
.	TRBV10-1	.	TRBJ2-1	TGCGCCAGCAGTGGGGTATCCGGCGATGAGCAGTTCTTC	CASSGVSGDEQFF
TRBD2	TRBV29-1	.	TRBJ2-1	TGCAGCGTTAGGACTAGCGGGAAGCAGTTCTTC	CSVRTSGKQFF
.	TRBV7-8	.	TRBJ2-1	TGTGCCAGCAGCTTAGTAAGTTGGCGGCTGCCCAACAATGAGCAGTTCTTC	CASSLVSWRLPNNEQFF
TRBD1	TRBV4-2	.	TRBJ1-3	TGTGCCAGCAGCCAAGATAGGTCGGATTTGGGCAGGGGGTGGAACACCATATATTTT	CASSQDRSDLGRGWNTIYF
.	TRBV7-3	.	TRBJ2-7	TGTGCCAGCAGCTTAAGTCCATCGGGGCCGGGCGAGCAGTACTTC	CASSLSPSGPGEQYF
TRBD2	TRBV27	.	TRBJ2-2	TGTGCCAGCAGTTGGGGGGGCACCGGGGAGCTGTTTTTT	CASSWGGTGELFF